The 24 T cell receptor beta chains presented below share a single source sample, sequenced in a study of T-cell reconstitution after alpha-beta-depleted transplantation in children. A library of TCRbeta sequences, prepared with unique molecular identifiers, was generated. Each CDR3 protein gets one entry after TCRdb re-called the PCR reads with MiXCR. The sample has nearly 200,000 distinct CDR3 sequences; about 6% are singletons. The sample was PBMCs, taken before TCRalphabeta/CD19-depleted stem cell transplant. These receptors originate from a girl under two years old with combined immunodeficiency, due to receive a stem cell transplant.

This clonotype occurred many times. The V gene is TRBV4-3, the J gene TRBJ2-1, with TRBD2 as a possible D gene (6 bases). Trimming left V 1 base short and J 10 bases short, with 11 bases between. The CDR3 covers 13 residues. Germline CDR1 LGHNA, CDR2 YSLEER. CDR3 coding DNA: TGCGCCAGCAGCCAAGGACTAGGGGACGAGCAGTTCTTC. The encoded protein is CASSQGLGDEQFF.

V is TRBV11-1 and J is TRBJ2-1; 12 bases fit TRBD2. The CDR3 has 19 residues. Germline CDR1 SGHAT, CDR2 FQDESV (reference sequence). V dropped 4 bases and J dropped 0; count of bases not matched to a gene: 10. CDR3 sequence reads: CASSSQPGLAGDSYNEQFF. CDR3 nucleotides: TGTGCCAGCAGCTCCCAACCGGGACTAGCGGGCGACTCCTACAATGAGCAGTTCTTC.

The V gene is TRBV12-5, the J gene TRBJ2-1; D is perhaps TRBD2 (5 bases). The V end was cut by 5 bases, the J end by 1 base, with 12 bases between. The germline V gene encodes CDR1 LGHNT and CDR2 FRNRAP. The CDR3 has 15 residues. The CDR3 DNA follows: TGTGCTAGTGGTCTAAGCGGACCTTCCTACAATGAGCAGTTCTTC. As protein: CASGLSGPSYNEQFF.

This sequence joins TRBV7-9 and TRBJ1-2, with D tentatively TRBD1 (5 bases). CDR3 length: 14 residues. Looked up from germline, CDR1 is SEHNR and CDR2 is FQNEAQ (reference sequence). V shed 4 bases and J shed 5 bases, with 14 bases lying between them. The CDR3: CASSSGGREYGYTF. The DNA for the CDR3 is TGTGCCAGCAGCTCCGGGGGGAGGGAGTATGGCTACACCTTC.

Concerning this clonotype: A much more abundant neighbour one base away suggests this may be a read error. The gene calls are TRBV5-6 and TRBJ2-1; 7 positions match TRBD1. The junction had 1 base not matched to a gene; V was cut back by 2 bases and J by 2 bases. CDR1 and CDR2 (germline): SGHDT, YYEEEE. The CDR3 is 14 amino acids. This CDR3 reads CASSFGTAYNEQFF. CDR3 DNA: TGTGCCAGCAGCTTCGGGACAGCCTACAATGAGCAGTTCTTC.

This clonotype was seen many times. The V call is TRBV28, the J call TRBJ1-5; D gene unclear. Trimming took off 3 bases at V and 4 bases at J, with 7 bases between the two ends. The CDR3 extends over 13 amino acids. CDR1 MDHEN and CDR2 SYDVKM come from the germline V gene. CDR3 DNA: TGTGCCAGCAGTTTCTACGGTAATCAGCCCCAGCATTTT. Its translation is CASSFYGNQPQHF. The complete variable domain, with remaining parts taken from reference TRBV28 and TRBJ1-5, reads DVKVTQSSRYLVKRTGEKVFLECVQDMDHENMFWYRQDPGLGLRLIYFSYDVKMKEKGDIPEGYSVSREKKERFSLILESASTNQTSMYLCASSFYGNQPQHFGDGTRLSIL.

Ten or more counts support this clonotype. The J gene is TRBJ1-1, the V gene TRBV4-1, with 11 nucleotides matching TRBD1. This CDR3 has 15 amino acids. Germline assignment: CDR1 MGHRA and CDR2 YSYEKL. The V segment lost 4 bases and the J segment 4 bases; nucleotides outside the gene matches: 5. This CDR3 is CASSLSGQGATEAFF. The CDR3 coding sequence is TGCGCCAGCAGCCTCAGCGGACAGGGGGCCACTGAAGCTTTCTTT.

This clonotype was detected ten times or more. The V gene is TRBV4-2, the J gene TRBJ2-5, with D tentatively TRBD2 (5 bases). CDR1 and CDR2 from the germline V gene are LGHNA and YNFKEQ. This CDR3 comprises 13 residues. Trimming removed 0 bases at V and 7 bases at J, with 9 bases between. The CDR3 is CASSQEVRGTQYF. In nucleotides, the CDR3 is TGTGCCAGCAGCCAAGAGGTTCGGGGGACCCAGTACTTC.

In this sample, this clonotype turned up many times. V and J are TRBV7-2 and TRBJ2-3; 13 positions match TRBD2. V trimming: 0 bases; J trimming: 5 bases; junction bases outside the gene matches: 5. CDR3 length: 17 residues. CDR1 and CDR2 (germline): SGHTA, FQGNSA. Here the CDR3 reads CASSLALGLAGEDTQYF. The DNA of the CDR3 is TGTGCCAGCAGCTTAGCGCTCGGACTAGCGGGAGAAGATACGCAGTATTTT.

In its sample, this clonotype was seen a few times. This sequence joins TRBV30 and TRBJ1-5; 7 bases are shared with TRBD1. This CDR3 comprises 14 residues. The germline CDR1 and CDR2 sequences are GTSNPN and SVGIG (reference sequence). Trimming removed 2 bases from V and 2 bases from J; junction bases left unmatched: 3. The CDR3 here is CAWSSGQGNQPQHF. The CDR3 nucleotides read TGTGCCTGGAGTTCTGGACAGGGCAATCAGCCCCAGCATTTT.

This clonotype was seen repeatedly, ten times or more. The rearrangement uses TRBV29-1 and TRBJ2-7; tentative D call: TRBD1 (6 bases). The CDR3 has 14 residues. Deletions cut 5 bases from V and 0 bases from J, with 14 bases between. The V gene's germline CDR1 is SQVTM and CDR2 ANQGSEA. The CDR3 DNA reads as TGCAGCGTTTTACGGGACACCTCCTCCTACGAGCAGTACTTC. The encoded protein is CSVLRDTSSYEQYF.

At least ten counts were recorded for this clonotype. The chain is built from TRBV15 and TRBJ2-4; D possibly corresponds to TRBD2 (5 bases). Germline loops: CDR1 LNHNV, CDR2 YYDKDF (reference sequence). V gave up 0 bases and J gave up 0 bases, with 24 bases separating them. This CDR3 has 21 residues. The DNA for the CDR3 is TGTGCCACCAGCAGAGACCCGATTACAATACACTGGACTCTAGCCAAAAACATTCAGTACTTC. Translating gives CATSRDPITIHWTLAKNIQYF.

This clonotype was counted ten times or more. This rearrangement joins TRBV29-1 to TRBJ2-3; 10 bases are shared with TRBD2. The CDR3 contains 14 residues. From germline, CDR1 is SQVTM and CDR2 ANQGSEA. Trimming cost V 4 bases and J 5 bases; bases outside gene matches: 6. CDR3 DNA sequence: TGCAGCGTTGGGCTAGCGGGAGAGGGAGATACGCAGTATTTT. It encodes CSVGLAGEGDTQYF.

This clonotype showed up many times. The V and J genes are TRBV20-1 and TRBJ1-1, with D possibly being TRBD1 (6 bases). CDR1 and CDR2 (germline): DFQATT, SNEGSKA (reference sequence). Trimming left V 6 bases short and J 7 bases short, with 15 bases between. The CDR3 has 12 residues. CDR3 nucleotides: TGCAGTGCCCCGGGACACCCCCTTGAAGCTTTCTTT. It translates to CSAPGHPLEAFF.

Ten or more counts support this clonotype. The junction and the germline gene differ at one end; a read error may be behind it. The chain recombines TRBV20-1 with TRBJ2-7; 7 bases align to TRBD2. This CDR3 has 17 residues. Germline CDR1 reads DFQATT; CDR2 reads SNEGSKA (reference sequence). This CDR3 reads CCARDFGVAGVAVEQYF. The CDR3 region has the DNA TGCTGTGCTAGAGATTTCGGGGTGGCGGGAGTGGCGGTCGAGCAGTACTTC.

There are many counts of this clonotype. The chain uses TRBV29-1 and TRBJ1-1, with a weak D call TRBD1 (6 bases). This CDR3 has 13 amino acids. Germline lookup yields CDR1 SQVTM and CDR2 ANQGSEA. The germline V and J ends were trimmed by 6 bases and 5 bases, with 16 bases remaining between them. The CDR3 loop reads CSVENGRGTEAFF. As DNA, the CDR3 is TGCAGCGTAGAAAACGGCAGGGGAACTGAAGCTTTCTTT.

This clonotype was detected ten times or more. The CDR3 bases are TGTGCCAGCAGTTACTCAACAGGGGCGCCATACAATGAGCAGTTCTTC. Protein: CASSYSTGAPYNEQFF. V gene TRBV6-5 combines with J gene TRBJ2-1; 7 bases are a match to TRBD1. Germline loops: CDR1 MNHEY, CDR2 SVGAGI. This CDR3 has 16 residues. V was clipped by 0 bases and J by 4 bases; unmatched bases: 6.

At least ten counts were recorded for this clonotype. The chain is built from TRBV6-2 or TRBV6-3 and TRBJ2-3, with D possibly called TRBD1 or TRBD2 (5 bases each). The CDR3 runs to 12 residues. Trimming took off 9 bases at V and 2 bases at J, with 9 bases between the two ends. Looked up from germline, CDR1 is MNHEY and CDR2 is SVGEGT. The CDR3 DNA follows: TGTGCCAGATGGGGGTACACAGATACGCAGTATTTT. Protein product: CARWGYTDTQYF.

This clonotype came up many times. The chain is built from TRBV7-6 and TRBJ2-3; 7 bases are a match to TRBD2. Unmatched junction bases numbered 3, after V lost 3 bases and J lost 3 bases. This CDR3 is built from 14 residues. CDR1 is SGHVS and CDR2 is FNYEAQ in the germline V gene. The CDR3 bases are TGTGCCAGCAGCTTCGGCGGGGGTACAGATACGCAGTATTTT. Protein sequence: CASSFGGGTDTQYF.

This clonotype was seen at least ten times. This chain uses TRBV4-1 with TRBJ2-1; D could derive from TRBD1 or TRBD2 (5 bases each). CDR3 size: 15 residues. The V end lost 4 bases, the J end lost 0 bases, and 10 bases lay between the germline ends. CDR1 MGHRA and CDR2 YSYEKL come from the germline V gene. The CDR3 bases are TGCGCCAGCAGCCGAGGGGCAATCTCCTACAATGAGCAGTTCTTC. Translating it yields CASSRGAISYNEQFF.

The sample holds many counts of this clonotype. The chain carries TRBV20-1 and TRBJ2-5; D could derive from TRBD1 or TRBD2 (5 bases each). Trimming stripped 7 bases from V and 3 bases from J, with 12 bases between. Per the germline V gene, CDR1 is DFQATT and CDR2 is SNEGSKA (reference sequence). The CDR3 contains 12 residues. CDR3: CSGGIREETQYF. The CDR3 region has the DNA TGCAGTGGGGGGATCAGAGAAGAGACCCAGTACTTC.

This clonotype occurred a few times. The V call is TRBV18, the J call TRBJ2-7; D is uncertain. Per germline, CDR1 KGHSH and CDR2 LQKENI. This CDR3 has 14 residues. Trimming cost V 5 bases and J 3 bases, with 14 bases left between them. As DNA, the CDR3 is TGTGCCAGCTCAAGGTGGGCCCTTAACTACGAGCAGTACTTC. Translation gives CASSRWALNYEQYF.

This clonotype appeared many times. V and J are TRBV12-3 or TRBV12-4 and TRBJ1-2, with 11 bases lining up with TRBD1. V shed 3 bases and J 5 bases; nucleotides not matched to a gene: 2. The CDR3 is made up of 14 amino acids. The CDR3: CASSFGTGGYGYTF. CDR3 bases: TGTGCCAGCAGTTTTGGGACAGGGGGGTATGGCTACACCTTC.

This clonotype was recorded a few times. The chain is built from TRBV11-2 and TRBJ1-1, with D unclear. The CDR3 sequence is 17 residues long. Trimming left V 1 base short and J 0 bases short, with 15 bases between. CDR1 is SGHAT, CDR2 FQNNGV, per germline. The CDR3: CASSLGTAVNMNTEAFF. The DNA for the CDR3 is TGTGCCAGCAGCTTAGGTACTGCGGTAAACATGAACACTGAAGCTTTCTTT.